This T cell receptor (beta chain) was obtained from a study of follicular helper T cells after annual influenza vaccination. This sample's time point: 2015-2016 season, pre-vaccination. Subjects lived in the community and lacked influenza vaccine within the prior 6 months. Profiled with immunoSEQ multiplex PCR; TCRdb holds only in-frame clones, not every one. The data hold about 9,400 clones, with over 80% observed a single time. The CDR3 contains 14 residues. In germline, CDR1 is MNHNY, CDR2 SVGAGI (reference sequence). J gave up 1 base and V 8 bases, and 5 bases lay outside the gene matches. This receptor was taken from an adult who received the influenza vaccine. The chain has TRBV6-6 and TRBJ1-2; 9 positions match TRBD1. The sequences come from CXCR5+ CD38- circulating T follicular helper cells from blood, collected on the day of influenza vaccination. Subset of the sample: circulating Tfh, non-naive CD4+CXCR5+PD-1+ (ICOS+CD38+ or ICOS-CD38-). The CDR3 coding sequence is TGTGCCAGCGCCCAGGGACAGGGTAACTATGGCTACACCTTC. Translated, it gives CASAQGQGNYGYTF.